This T cell receptor beta chain was obtained from a study of T cells after yellow fever vaccination. Study-wide background: Some fractions had low cell numbers, and these were prepared with SMART-Seq v4 Ultra Low Input.

TCRdb reanalysed the 5' RACE reads using MiXCR and keeps one entry per CDR3 protein. The sample lists under 400,000 distinct CDR3 sequences; around 13% were seen once. Study-wide results and limits: It was the secondary response that reached its peak faster, day 5 versus 15, but it was weaker. Contamination of FACS-sorted repertoires by abundant clonotypes from the bulk population could occur. Detected again after the booster were most primary-vaccination clones, at 95% to 98% CD4 and 70% to 90% CD8.

This clonotype was seen many times. Its antigen is still unknown. Germline V gene data show CDR1 as LGHNA and CDR2 as YSLEER. This CDR3 is built from 13 residues. V lost 4 bases, J lost 7 bases, and 10 bases lay in between. The specimen comprised CD4+ T cells sorted from PBMCs, sampled 15 days after the yellow fever booster vaccination. V usage is TRBV4-3 and J usage is TRBJ1-4; unclear D gene. This sequence was found in a man between 18 and 29 years old who received the YFV17D yellow fever vaccine. CDR3 protein: CASSRLGLEKLFF. The CDR3 region has the DNA TGCGCCAGCAGCCGGCTCGGGCTTGAAAAACTGTTTTTT.